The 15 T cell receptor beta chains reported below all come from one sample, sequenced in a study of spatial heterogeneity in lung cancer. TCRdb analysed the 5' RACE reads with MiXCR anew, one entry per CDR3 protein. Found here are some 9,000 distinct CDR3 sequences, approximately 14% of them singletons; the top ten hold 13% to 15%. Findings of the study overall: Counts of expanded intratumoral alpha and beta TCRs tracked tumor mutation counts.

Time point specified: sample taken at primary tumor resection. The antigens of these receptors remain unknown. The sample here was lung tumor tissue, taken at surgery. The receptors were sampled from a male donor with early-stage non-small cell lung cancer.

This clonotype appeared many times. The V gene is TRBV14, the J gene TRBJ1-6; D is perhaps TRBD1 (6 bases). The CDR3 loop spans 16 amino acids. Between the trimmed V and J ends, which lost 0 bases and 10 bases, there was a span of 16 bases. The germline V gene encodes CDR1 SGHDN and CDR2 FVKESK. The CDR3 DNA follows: TGTGCCAGCAGCCAAGACCGTGGGGGGCTCGGATCACCCCTCCACTTT. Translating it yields CASSQDRGGLGSPLHF.

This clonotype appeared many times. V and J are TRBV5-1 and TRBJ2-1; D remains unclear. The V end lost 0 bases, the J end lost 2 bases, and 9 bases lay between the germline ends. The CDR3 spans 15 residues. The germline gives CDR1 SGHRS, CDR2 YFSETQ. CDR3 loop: CASSLDGATYNEQFF. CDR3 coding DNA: TGCGCCAGCAGCTTGGATGGTGCGACCTACAATGAGCAGTTCTTC.

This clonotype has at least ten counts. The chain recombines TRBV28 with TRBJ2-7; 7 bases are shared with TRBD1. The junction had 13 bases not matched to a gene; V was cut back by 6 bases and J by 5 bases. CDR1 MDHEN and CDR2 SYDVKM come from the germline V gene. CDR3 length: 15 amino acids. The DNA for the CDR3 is TGTGCCAGCAGGTTACCGTCAGGGGGTTCTCACGAGCAGTACTTC. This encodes CASRLPSGGSHEQYF.

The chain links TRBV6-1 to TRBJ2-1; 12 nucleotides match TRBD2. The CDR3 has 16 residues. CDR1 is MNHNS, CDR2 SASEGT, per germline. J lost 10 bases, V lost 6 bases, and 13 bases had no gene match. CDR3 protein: CASRSPTSGSLVEQFF. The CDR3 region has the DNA TGTGCCAGCAGATCACCGACTAGCGGGAGTCTGGTGGAGCAGTTCTTC.

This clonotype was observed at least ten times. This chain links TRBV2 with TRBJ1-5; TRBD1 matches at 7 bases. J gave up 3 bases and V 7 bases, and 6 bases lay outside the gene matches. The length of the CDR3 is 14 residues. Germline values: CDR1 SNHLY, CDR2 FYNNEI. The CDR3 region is CASNQQGNNQPQHF. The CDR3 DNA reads TGTGCCAGCAATCAACAGGGGAACAATCAGCCCCAGCATTTT.

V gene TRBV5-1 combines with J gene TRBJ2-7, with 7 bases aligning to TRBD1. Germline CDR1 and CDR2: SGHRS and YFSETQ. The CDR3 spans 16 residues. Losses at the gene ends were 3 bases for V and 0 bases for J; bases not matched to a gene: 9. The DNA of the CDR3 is TGCGCCAGCAGCTCTCTGCCGGACAGGAGCTCCTACGAGCAGTACTTC. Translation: CASSSLPDRSSYEQYF.

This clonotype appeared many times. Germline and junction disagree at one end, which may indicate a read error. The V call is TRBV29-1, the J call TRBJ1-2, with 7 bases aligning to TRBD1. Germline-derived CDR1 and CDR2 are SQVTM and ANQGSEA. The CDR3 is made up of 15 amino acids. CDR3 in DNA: TGCAGCGTACCGGGACAGTCAAGCGTCTCACCTAAACAGGGATTC. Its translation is CSVPGQSSVSPKQGF.

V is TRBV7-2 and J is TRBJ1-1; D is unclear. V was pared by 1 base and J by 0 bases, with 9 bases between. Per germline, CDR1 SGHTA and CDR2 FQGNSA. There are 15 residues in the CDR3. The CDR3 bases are TGTGCCAGCAGCTTAGGCCGGGCCCTGAACACTGAAGCTTTCTTT. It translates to CASSLGRALNTEAFF.

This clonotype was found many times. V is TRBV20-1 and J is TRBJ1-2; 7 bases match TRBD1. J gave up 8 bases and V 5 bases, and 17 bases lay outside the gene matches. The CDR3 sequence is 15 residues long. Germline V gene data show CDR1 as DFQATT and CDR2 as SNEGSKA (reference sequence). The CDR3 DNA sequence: TGCAGTGCTTCCGGGACAGCTACCAAGTTTGGAGGCTACACCTTC. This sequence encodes CSASGTATKFGGYTF.

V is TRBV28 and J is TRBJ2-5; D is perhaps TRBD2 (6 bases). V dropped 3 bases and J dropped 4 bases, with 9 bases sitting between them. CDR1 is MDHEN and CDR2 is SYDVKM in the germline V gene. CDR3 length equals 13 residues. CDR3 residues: CASSFAGGETQYF. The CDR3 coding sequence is TGTGCCAGCAGTTTCGCCGGGGGAGAGACCCAGTACTTC.

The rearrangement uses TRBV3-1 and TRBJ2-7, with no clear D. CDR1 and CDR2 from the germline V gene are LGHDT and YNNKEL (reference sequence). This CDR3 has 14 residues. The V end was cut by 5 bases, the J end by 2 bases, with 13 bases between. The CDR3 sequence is CASSRTGSTYEQYV. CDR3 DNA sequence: TGTGCCAGCAGCAGGACGGGCTCAACCTACGAGCAGTACGTC.

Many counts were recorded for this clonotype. CDR3 nucleotides: TGTGCCAGCAGTCCTCCGGGACAGGGGCACGGAAAACTGTTTTTT. The encoded protein is CASSPPGQGHGKLFF. The chain uses TRBV28 and TRBJ1-4; TRBD1 matches at 10 bases. In germline, CDR1 is MDHEN, CDR2 SYDVKM. The CDR3 is 15 amino acids. The V and J ends lost 5 bases and 10 bases, in that order; junction bases with no gene match: 10.

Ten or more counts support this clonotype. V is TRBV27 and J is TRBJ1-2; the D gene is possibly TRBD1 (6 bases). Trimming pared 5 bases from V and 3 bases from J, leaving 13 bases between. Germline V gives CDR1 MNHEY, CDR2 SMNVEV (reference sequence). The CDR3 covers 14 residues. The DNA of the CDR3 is TGTGCCAGCAGTGGGGGGGCAGGTCACTATGGCTACACCTTC. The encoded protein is CASSGGAGHYGYTF.

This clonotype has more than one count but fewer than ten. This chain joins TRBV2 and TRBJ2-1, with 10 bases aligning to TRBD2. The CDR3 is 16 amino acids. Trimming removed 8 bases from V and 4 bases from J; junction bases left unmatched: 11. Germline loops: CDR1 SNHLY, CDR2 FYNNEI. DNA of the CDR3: TGTGCCAGCTCTTTATCTAGCGGGAGCGGGTACAATGAGCAGTTCTTC. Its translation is CASSLSSGSGYNEQFF.

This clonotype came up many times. CDR3 loop: CASRLAYYEQYF. CDR3 coding DNA: TGTGCCAGCCGTCTAGCATACTACGAGCAGTACTTC. V is TRBV2 and J is TRBJ2-7; D possibly corresponds to TRBD2 (5 bases). The CDR3 consists of 12 residues. Trimming took 8 bases from V and 3 from J, leaving 11 bases between them. Germline CDR1 is SNHLY and CDR2 is FYNNEI.